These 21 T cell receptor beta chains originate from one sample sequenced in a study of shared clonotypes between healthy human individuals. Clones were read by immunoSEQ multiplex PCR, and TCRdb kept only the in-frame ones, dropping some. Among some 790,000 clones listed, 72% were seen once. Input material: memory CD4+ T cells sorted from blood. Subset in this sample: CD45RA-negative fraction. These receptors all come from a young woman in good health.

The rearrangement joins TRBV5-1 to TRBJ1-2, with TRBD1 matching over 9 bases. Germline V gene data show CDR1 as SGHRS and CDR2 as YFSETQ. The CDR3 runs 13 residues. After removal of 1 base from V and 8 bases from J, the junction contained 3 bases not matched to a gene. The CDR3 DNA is TGCGCCAGCAGCTTGAACAGGGGGCGCGGCTACACCTTC. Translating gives CASSLNRGRGYTF.

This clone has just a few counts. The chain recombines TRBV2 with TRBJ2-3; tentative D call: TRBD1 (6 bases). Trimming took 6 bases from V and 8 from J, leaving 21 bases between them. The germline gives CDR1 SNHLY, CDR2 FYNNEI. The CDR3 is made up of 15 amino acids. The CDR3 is CASSRETGLGRTQYF. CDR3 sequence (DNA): TGTGCCAGCAGCAGAGAAACAGGGTTGGGTCGTACGCAGTATTTT.

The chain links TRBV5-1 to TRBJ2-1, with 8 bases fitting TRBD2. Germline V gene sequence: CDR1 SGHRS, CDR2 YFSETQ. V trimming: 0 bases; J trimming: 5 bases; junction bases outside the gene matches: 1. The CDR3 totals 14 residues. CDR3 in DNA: TGCGCCAGCAGCTTGGTACTAGCGGACAATGAGCAGTTCTTC. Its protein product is CASSLVLADNEQFF.

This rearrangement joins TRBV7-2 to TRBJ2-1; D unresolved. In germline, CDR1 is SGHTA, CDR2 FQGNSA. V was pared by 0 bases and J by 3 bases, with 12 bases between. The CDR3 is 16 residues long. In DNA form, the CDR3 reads TGTGCCAGCAGCTTAGCTATGGCGCGCGTCTACAATGAGCAGTTCTTC. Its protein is CASSLAMARVYNEQFF.

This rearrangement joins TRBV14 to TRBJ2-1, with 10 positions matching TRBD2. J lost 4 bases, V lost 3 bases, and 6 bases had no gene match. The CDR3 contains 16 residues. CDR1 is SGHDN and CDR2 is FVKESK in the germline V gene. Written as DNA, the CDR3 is TGTGCCAGCAGCCAGCCAGGGACTAGCGCGTACAATGAGCAGTTCTTC. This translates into CASSQPGTSAYNEQFF.

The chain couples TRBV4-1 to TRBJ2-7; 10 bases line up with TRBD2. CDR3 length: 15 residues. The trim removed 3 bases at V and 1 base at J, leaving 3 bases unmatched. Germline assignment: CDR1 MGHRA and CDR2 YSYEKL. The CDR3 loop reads CASSQTSGPSYEQYF. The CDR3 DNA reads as TGCGCCAGCAGCCAGACTAGCGGGCCATCCTACGAGCAGTACTTC.

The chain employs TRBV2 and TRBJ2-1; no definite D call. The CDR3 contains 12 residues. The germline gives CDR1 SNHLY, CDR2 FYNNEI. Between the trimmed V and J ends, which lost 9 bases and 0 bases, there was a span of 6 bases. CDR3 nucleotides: TGTGCCAGTCAAAGCTCCTACAATGAGCAGTTCTTC. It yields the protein CASQSSYNEQFF.

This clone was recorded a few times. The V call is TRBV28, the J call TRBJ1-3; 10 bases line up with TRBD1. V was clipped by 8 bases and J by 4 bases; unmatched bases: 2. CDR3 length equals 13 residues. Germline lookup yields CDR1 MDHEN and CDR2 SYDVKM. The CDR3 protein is CASRTGGGNTIYF. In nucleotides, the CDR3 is TGTGCCAGCCGGACAGGGGGGGGAAACACCATATATTTT. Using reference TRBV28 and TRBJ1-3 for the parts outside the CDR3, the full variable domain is DVKVTQSSRYLVKRTGEKVFLECVQDMDHENMFWYRQDPGLGLRLIYFSYDVKMKEKGDIPEGYSVSREKKERFSLILESASTNQTSMYLCASRTGGGNTIYFGEGSWLTVV.

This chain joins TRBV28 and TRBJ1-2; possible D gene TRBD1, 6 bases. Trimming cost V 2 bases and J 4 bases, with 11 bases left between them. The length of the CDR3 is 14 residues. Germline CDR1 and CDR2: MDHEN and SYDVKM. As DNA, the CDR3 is TGTGCCAGCAGTTTAGGTGGGGGGGCCTATGGCTACACCTTC. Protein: CASSLGGGAYGYTF.

The DNA of the CDR3 is TGTGCCAGTAGTGCCCCTTCTAGGACAGCGAGCTTGGGCTTCGAGCAGTACTTC. This encodes CASSAPSRTASLGFEQYF. The chain has TRBV19 and TRBJ2-7; D is perhaps TRBD1 (6 bases). This CDR3 contains 18 residues. The V and J ends lost 5 bases and 6 bases respectively, with 29 bases between them. Germline V gives CDR1 LNHDA, CDR2 SQIVND (reference sequence).

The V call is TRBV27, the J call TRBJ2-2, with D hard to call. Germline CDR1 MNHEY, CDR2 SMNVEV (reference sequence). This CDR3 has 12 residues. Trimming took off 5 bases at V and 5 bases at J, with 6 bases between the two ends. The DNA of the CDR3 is TGTGCCAGCAGTGGGTTTACCGGGGAGCTGTTTTTT. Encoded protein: CASSGFTGELFF.

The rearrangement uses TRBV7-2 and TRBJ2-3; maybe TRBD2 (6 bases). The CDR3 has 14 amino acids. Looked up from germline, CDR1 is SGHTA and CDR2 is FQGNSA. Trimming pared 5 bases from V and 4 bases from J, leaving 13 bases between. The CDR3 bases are TGTGCCAGCAGCAGACGGCGGGGCTCAGATACGCAGTATTTT. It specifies CASSRRRGSDTQYF.

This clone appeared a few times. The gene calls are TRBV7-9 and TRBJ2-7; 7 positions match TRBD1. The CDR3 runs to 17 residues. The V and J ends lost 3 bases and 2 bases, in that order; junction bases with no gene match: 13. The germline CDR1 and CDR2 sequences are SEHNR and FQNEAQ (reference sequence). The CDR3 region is CASSFSNRAQGAYEQYF. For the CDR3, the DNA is TGTGCCAGCAGCTTTAGTAATAGGGCCCAGGGGGCCTACGAGCAGTACTTC.

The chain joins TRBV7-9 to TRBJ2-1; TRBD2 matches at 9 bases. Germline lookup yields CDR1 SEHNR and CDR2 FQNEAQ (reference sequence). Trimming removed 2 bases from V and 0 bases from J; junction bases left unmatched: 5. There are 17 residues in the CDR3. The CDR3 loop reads CASSLPGLASSYNEQFF. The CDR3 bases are TGTGCCAGCAGCTTACCGGGACTAGCCAGCTCCTACAATGAGCAGTTCTTC.

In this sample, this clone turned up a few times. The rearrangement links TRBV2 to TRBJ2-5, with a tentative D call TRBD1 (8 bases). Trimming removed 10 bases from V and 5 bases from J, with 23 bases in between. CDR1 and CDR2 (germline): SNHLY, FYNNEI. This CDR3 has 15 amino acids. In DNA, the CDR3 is TGTGCCACTTCCCTTGACAGGGGAGGGACGGAGACCCAGTACTTC. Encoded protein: CATSLDRGGTETQYF. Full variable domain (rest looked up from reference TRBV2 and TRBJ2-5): EPEVTQTPSHQVTQMGQEVILRCVPISNHLYFYWYRQILGQKVEFLVSFYNNEISEKSEIFDDQFSVERPDGSNFTLKIRSTKLEDSAMYFCATSLDRGGTETQYFGPGTRLLVL.

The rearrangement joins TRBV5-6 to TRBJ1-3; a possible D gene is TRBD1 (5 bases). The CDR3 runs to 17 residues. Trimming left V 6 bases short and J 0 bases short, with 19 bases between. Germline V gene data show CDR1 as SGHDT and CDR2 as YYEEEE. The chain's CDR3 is CASTKYRGPFSGNTIYF. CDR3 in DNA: TGTGCCAGCACCAAGTATCGGGGCCCCTTCTCTGGAAACACCATATATTTT.

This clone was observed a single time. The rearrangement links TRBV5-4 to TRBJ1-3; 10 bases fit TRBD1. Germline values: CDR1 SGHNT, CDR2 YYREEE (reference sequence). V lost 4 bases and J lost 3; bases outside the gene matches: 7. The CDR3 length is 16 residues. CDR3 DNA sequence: TGTGCCAGCAGCCAGGCCCGGGACAGGGGTGGAAACACCATATATTTT. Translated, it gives CASSQARDRGGNTIYF. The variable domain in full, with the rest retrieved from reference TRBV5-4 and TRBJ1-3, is ETGVTQSPTHLIKTRGQQVTLRCSSQSGHNTVSWYQQALGQGPQFIFQYYREEENGRGNFPPRFSGLQFPNYSSELNVNALELDDSALYLCASSQARDRGGNTIYFGEGSWLTVV.

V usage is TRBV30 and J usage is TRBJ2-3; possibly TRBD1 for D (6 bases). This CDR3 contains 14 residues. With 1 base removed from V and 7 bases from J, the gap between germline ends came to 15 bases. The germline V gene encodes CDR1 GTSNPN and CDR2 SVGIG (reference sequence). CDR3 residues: CAWSEMLGTNTQYF. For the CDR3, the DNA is TGTGCCTGGAGTGAGATGTTGGGGACAAATACGCAGTATTTT.

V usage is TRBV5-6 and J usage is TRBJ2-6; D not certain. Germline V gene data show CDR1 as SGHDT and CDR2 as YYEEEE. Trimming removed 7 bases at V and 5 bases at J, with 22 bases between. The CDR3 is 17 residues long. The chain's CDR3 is CASVRLNSQSRANVLTF. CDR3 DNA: TGTGCCAGCGTTCGGCTCAATAGTCAAAGTCGGGCCAACGTCCTGACTTTC.

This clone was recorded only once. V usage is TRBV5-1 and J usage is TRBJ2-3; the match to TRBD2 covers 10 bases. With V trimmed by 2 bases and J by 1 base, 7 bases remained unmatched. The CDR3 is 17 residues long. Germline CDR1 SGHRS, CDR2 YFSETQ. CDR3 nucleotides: TGCGCCAGCAGCTTAACCGCTAGCGGGAGTGGCACAGATACGCAGTATTTT. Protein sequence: CASSLTASGSGTDTQYF.

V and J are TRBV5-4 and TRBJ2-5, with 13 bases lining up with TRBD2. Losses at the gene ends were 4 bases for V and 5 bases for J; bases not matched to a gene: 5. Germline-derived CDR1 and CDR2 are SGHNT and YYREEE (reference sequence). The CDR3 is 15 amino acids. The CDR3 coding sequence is TGTGCCAGCAGCGGCGGACTAGCGGGAGTGGAGACCCAGTACTTC. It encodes CASSGGLAGVETQYF.